This passage covers 28 T cell receptor beta chains from one sample sequenced in a study of blood T cells in healthy people across ages. Primers used in a second PCR of roughly 6 to 11 cycles were a sample-barcoded 5' primer and a J-beta primer mix. TCRdb re-called the 5' RACE reads through MiXCR, storing one row per CDR3 protein. The sample records 800,000 to 1,000,000 distinct CDR3 sequences, about 48% being singletons. The sample consisted of blood. The receptors shown here come from a man aged 30 to 45 in good health.

This clonotype was counted a single time. Germline and junction disagree at one end, which may indicate a read error. The chain couples TRBV6-5 to TRBJ2-5, with 8 bases identical to TRBD1. Germline CDR1 is MNHEY and CDR2 is SVGAGI. The CDR3 contains 16 residues. CDR3 in amino acids: CASSYSATGVPQTQYF. For the CDR3, the DNA is TGTGCCAGCAGCTACTCTGCGACAGGGGTTCCTCAGACCCAGTACTTC.

The V call is TRBV4-1, the J call TRBJ2-5, with D possibly being TRBD2 (7 bases). Trimming shortened V by 0 bases and J by 4 bases, and 12 bases separated the two germline ends. The CDR3 has 15 residues. CDR1 is MGHRA, CDR2 YSYEKL, per germline. The CDR3 reads CASSQDGQRGETQYF. In nucleotides, the CDR3 is TGCGCCAGCAGCCAAGACGGACAGCGGGGAGAGACCCAGTACTTC.

The J gene is TRBJ2-4, the V gene TRBV9, with TRBD2 matching over 8 bases. The CDR3 sequence is 19 residues long. V was clipped by 3 bases and J by 0 bases; unmatched bases: 14. Germline V gene data show CDR1 as SGDLS and CDR2 as YYNGEE. The DNA for the CDR3 is TGTGCCAGCAGCGCGGGGCTTTCAGCGGGGGTGGGAGCCAAAAACATTCAGTACTTC. This translates into CASSAGLSAGVGAKNIQYF.

This chain links TRBV21-1 with TRBJ1-5. TRBV21-1 is tagged as a pseudogene. The CDR3 contains 18 residues. The CDR3 region is CASSKGGSTVGGNQPQHF. In DNA, the CDR3 is TGTGCCAGCAGCAAAGGAGGGTCGACCGTTGGGGGCAATCAGCCCCAGCATTTT.

This clonotype was recorded a few times. V is TRBV29-1 and J is TRBJ2-3; the match to TRBD2 covers 9 bases. Germline CDR1 reads SQVTM; CDR2 reads ANQGSEA. After removal of 6 bases from V and 6 bases from J, the junction contained 13 bases not matched to a gene. This CDR3 region has 15 residues. The CDR3 spells CSVPPSGDEFDTQYF. In DNA form, the CDR3 reads TGCAGCGTCCCCCCTAGCGGGGACGAATTTGATACGCAGTATTTT.

This clonotype came up a few times. The chain has TRBV6-1 and TRBJ1-2; no definite D call. The germline CDR1 and CDR2 sequences are MNHNS and SASEGT. CDR3 length equals 12 residues. The germline V and J ends were trimmed by 3 bases and 8 bases, with 10 bases remaining between them. The CDR3, as DNA: TGTGCCAGCAGTGACATAGGAGGGGGCTACACCTTC. This translates into CASSDIGGGYTF.

This clonotype was picked up one time. The junction departs from germline at one end; a sequencing error may be responsible. The genes are TRBV4-3 and TRBJ2-3, with D perhaps TRBD1 (5 bases). This CDR3 has 15 residues. Germline values: CDR1 LGHNA, CDR2 YSLEER. This CDR3 reads CASSQDQGRTDTLYF. For the CDR3, the DNA is TGCGCCAGCAGCCAAGATCAGGGTAGAACTGATACGCTGTATTTT.

This clonotype showed up just a few times. One end of the junction does not line up with germline, which may come from a read error. The rearrangement uses TRBV7-9 and TRBJ2-7; D call uncertain. Germline loops: CDR1 SEHNR, CDR2 FQNEAQ (reference sequence). This CDR3 contains 12 residues. The CDR3 sequence is CPSSLEVPEQYF. In DNA, the CDR3 is TGTCCCAGCAGCTTAGAGGTCCCCGAGCAGTACTTC.

Note on this clonotype: Relative to the germline gene, one junction end is altered; a read error may explain this. The chain combines TRBV5-1 with TRBJ2-1; the D gene is possibly TRBD2 (6 bases). Germline lookup yields CDR1 SGHRS and CDR2 YFSETQ. CDR3 length: 14 amino acids. The CDR3, as DNA: TGCACCAGCAGCTTGGGGGGTTCCTACAATGAGCAGTTCTTC. It specifies CTSSLGGSYNEQFF. The full variable domain, completed using reference TRBV5-1 and TRBJ2-1, is KAGVTQTPRYLIKTRGQQVTLSCSPISGHRSVSWYQQTPGQGLQFLFEYFSETQRNKGNFPGRFSGRQFSNSRSEMNVSTLELGDSALYLCTSSLGGSYNEQFFGPGTRLTVL.

This clonotype was observed a few times. V and J are TRBV7-2 and TRBJ2-7; D unclear. The germline V and J ends were trimmed by 3 bases and 6 bases, with 9 bases remaining between them. The V gene's germline CDR1 is SGHTA and CDR2 FQGNSA. This CDR3 contains 12 residues. In nucleotides, the CDR3 is TGTGCCAGCAGCTTGTTCCGTCCCGAGCAGTACTTC. This translates into CASSLFRPEQYF.

V and J are TRBV12-3 or TRBV12-4 and TRBJ2-5, with 7 bases that match TRBD2. Unmatched junction bases numbered 6, after V lost 6 bases and J lost 5 bases. This CDR3 is 13 amino acids long. CDR3 sequence (DNA): TGTGCCAGCAGCCAGACTAGCACGGAGACCCAGTACTTC. Amino acids: CASSQTSTETQYF.

This chain links TRBV7-2 with TRBJ2-1; D unclear. The CDR3 is 16 residues long. Germline loops: CDR1 SGHTA, CDR2 FQGNSA. V lost 1 base to trimming and J lost 10 bases, with 20 bases between them. CDR3 sequence (DNA): TGTGCCAGCAGCTTAGGATCGGTGGTCCTGGGGTGGGAGCAGTTCTTC. Encoded protein: CASSLGSVVLGWEQFF.

The chain carries TRBV20-1 and TRBJ2-5, with D unresolved. The CDR3 is 14 amino acids. Trimming shortened V by 6 bases and J by 11 bases, and 25 bases separated the two germline ends. The germline gives CDR1 DFQATT, CDR2 SNEGSKA (reference sequence). CDR3 amino acids: CSAWVASTTNEQYF. CDR3 coding DNA: TGCAGTGCCTGGGTGGCCAGTACAACCAATGAGCAGTACTTC.

The sample holds a few counts of this clonotype. The chain is built from TRBV5-4 and TRBJ2-1, with D possibly matching TRBD1 (6 bases). V gave up 4 bases and J gave up 10 bases, with 15 bases separating them. Germline V gene data show CDR1 as SGHNT and CDR2 as YYREEE (reference sequence). This CDR3 spans 13 amino acids. The CDR3 sequence: CASSGQTVTEQFF. For the CDR3, the DNA is TGTGCCAGCAGCGGACAGACAGTAACCGAGCAGTTCTTC.

The table lists this clonotype with a few counts. V gene TRBV3-1 combines with J gene TRBJ2-3; TRBD2 might be the D (6 bases). This CDR3 is built from 18 residues. Trimming took 4 bases from V and 4 from J, leaving 24 bases between them. The germline V gene encodes CDR1 LGHDT and CDR2 YNNKEL (reference sequence). The DNA for the CDR3 is TGTGCCAGCAGCCCTCCTTGGCGGGGAAACCAGCTTGCAGATACGCAGTATTTT. Its translation is CASSPPWRGNQLADTQYF.

The chain combines TRBV25-1 with TRBJ2-7; TRBD2 is a possible D gene (7 bases). The V end was cut by 2 bases, the J end by 5 bases, with 16 bases between. The V gene's germline CDR1 is MGHDK and CDR2 SYGVNS. The CDR3 is 15 amino acids. CDR3 in DNA: TGTGCCAGCAGTGAAGATGGGGGGGGCCTGAACGAGCAGTACTTC. Amino acids: CASSEDGGGLNEQYF.

With respect to this clonotype: This clone may be a read error of a much larger clone one base away. The chain employs TRBV27 and TRBJ2-7; 7 bases agree with TRBD1. The CDR3 is 13 residues long. Germline CDR1 reads MNHEY; CDR2 reads SMNVEV (reference sequence). The CDR3 reads CVSRGTDDYEQYF. The CDR3 bases are TGTGTCAGCAGGGGGACAGATGACTACGAGCAGTACTTC.

The rearrangement uses TRBV6-5 and TRBJ1-2, with D unresolved. Deletions cut 0 bases from V and 8 bases from J, with 10 bases between. Per germline, CDR1 MNHEY and CDR2 SVGAGI. This CDR3 region has 13 residues. For the CDR3, the DNA is TGTGCCAGCAGTTACTCGAATGTACACGGCTACACCTTC. It specifies CASSYSNVHGYTF.

The chain recombines TRBV20-1 with TRBJ2-1, with 7 nucleotides matching TRBD2. V shed 0 bases and J 7 bases; nucleotides not matched to a gene: 6. Germline loops: CDR1 DFQATT, CDR2 SNEGSKA (reference sequence). The CDR3 runs 14 residues. Written as DNA, the CDR3 is TGCAGTGCTAGAGATTTAGCGGGTTCGAATGAGCAGTTCTTC. The encoded protein is CSARDLAGSNEQFF.

This clonotype was found a few times. This chain links TRBV13 with TRBJ2-1; 9 positions match TRBD2. The germline V gene encodes CDR1 PRHDT and CDR2 FYEKMQ (reference sequence). The CDR3 has 15 amino acids. V was clipped by 1 base and J by 12 bases; unmatched bases: 10. CDR3 loop: CASSLAAGGSFGQFF. For the CDR3, the DNA is TGTGCCAGCAGCTTAGCAGCGGGGGGTAGTTTTGGGCAGTTCTTC.

This clonotype occurred a few times. The V and J genes are TRBV18 and TRBJ2-3; no reliable D call. The germline V gene has CDR1 KGHSH and CDR2 LQKENI. The CDR3 sequence is 12 residues long. Trimming left V 4 bases short and J 2 bases short, with 4 bases between. The CDR3 protein is CASSRYTDTQYF. The CDR3 coding sequence is TGTGCCAGCTCACGTTACACAGATACGCAGTATTTT.

This clonotype was counted between two and nine times. This sequence joins TRBV24-1 and TRBJ2-2; D is undetermined. This CDR3 is built from 16 residues. Germline V lookup: CDR1 KGHDR, CDR2 SFDVKD. Trimming took 6 bases from V and 4 from J, leaving 17 bases between them. CDR3 protein: CATSSTAGLTTGELFF. The CDR3 DNA is TGTGCCACCAGTTCCACGGCCGGCCTAACCACCGGGGAGCTGTTTTTT.

The chain employs TRBV6-1 and TRBJ2-3; the D gene could be TRBD1 or TRBD2 (5 bases each). The CDR3 runs to 16 residues. Trimming stripped 3 bases from V and 0 bases from J, with 13 bases between. The germline V gene has CDR1 MNHNS and CDR2 SASEGT. CDR3 region: CASSDRDRTSTDTQYF. In DNA form, the CDR3 reads TGTGCCAGCAGTGACCGGGACCGAACTAGCACAGATACGCAGTATTTT.

As regards this clonotype: The conserved final phenylalanine or tryptophan is absent from the CDR3, which likely points to a read error. The chain employs TRBV15 and TRBJ1-2; TRBD1 matches at 8 bases. This CDR3 is built from 15 residues. Germline V CDR1 and CDR2: LNHNV, YYDKDF (reference sequence). J was trimmed by 7 bases and V by 0 bases; bases with no gene match: 7. The CDR3: CATSRDGGQGRGYTS. The CDR3 nucleotides read TGTGCCACCAGCAGAGATGGAGGACAGGGCCGTGGCTACACCTCC.

This rearrangement joins TRBV6-2 or TRBV6-3 to TRBJ2-7, with 14 bases fitting TRBD2. The DNA end lines up better with TRBJ2-5; the J call may be wrong. The CDR3 loop spans 17 amino acids. The germline V gene encodes CDR1 MNHEY and CDR2 SVGEGT. The CDR3 protein is CASSLGLAGADLPTQYF. The CDR3 coding sequence is TGTGCCAGCAGTTTGGGACTAGCGGGGGCGGACCTTCCGACCCAGTACTTC.

The chain has TRBV28 and TRBJ2-7, with TRBD1 matching over 8 bases. Trimming cost V 3 bases and J 3 bases; bases outside gene matches: 4. Germline CDR1 reads MDHEN; CDR2 reads SYDVKM. The CDR3 has 14 residues. CDR3: CASSFGQGRYEQYF. For the CDR3, the DNA is TGTGCCAGCAGTTTTGGACAGGGTCGCTACGAGCAGTACTTC.

V gene TRBV12-5 combines with J gene TRBJ2-7; 9 bases are a match to TRBD1. Germline V lookup: CDR1 LGHNT, CDR2 FRNRAP. This CDR3 has 13 residues. With 4 bases clipped from V and 6 bases from J, the junction kept 4 bases outside the gene matches. For the CDR3, the DNA is TGTGCTAGTGGTTGGGGACAGGGAGGCGAGCAGTACTTC. This sequence encodes CASGWGQGGEQYF.

This chain connects TRBV29-1 to TRBJ2-7; unclear D gene. The V gene lost 0 bases and the J gene lost 1 base, with 7 bases spanning the gap. CDR3 length equals 13 residues. The germline CDR1 and CDR2 sequences are SQVTM and ANQGSEA. The CDR3 nucleotides read TGCAGCGTTGAAGATTCCATTTCCTACGAGCAGTACTTC. As protein: CSVEDSISYEQYF.